Below, 17 T cell receptor beta chains from the same sample are listed, as sequenced in a study of blood T cell repertoires in COVID-19 (dated by TCRdb to between 2020 and 2021). Library method: the immunoSEQ multiplex PCR assay. TCRdb's version of the immuneACCESS table is confined to in-frame rearrangements and falls short of the full clone set. An unresolved V gene accounts for under half of the shortfall where checked; the remainder is of unknown origin. Across this sample there are around 430,000 clones, with about nine tenths seen only once. The ten top clones hold about 12% of the sample. Input material: peripheral blood. These receptors came from a woman in her forties or fifties with COVID-19, enrolled during active disease.

CDR3 residues: CSASSRDYGYTF. As DNA, the CDR3 is TGCAGTGCTAGTTCCAGGGACTATGGCTACACCTTC. This chain links TRBV20-1 with TRBJ1-2; tentatively, D is TRBD1 (5 bases). Trimming left V 3 bases short and J 3 bases short, with 8 bases between. In germline, CDR1 is DFQATT, CDR2 SNEGSKA (reference sequence). CDR3 length: 12 amino acids.

The chain has TRBV27 and TRBJ2-5, with D possibly being TRBD1 (5 bases). The germline gives CDR1 MNHEY, CDR2 SMNVEV (reference sequence). Deletions cut 4 bases from V and 4 bases from J, with 16 bases between. CDR3 size: 15 residues. The CDR3 DNA sequence: TGTGCCAGCAGTTCGAGACATTCCCAGGGAGAGACCCAGTACTTC. Translated, it gives CASSSRHSQGETQYF.

This clone was counted a single time. The chain joins TRBV11-2 to TRBJ2-2; 9 positions match TRBD2. The germline V gene encodes CDR1 SGHAT and CDR2 FQNNGV. The CDR3 spans 16 residues. The ends lost 5 bases at V and 5 bases at J; junction bases unmatched: 9. The CDR3 coding sequence is TGTGCCAGCAGCCCATTTAGCGGGGGCAGTACCGGGGAGCTGTTTTTT. This encodes CASSPFSGGSTGELFF.

V usage is TRBV6-6 and J usage is TRBJ1-1, with a weak D call TRBD1 (5 bases). CDR3 size: 14 residues. Germline CDR1 reads MNHNY; CDR2 reads SVGAGI (reference sequence). Trimming cost V 5 bases and J 1 base, with 11 bases left between them. The CDR3 coding sequence is TGTGCCAGCAGTCTCCGGACACAGAACACTGAAGCTTTCTTT. Its translation: CASSLRTQNTEAFF.

The chain uses TRBV9 and TRBJ2-3; D unresolved. Trimming took off 0 bases at V and 1 base at J, with 9 bases between the two ends. CDR1 is SGDLS, CDR2 YYNGEE, per germline. The CDR3 extends over 15 amino acids. CDR3 sequence: CASSVESRGTDTQYF. As DNA, the CDR3 is TGTGCCAGCAGCGTAGAAAGTCGGGGCACAGATACGCAGTATTTT.

This clone was observed a handful of times. Additional DNA sequences in this sample encode the identical CDR3. The CDR3 bases are TGTGCCAGTAGTCCTCAGAGGACAGGCTCAAATCAGCCCCAGCATTTT. Translation: CASSPQRTGSNQPQHF. This chain links TRBV19 with TRBJ1-5, with TRBD1 identical over 7 bases. The CDR3 is made up of 16 amino acids. The V gene's germline CDR1 is LNHDA and CDR2 SQIVND (reference sequence). V was clipped by 5 bases and J by 4 bases; unmatched bases: 11.

This clone was counted many times. The chain is built from TRBV24-1 and TRBJ1-5; no firm D call. This CDR3 has 15 amino acids. The germline V and J ends were trimmed by 5 bases and 11 bases, with 21 bases remaining between them. The V gene's germline CDR1 is KGHDR and CDR2 SFDVKD. The CDR3 DNA is TGTGCCACCAGTGCGTCGACGGATAGCAAGGGAGCCCAGCATTTT. This codes for CATSASTDSKGAQHF.

The chain links TRBV9 to TRBJ1-3; tentatively, D is TRBD1 (6 bases). Trimming left V 4 bases short and J 2 bases short, with 16 bases between. CDR3 size: 16 residues. Germline-derived CDR1 and CDR2 are SGDLS and YYNGEE. The DNA of the CDR3 is TGTGCCAGCAGCCCCCTGGGGGGGGCGACTGGAAACACCATATATTTT. It encodes CASSPLGGATGNTIYF.

The chain combines TRBV5-1 with TRBJ2-7; 7 bases are a match to TRBD1. This CDR3 spans 16 amino acids. The V segment lost 0 bases and the J segment 6 bases; nucleotides outside the gene matches: 12. Germline CDR1 reads SGHRS; CDR2 reads YFSETQ. DNA of the CDR3: TGCGCCAGCAGCTTGGCCTGGGACAGACAGGTTGGCGAGCAGTACTTC. Translated: CASSLAWDRQVGEQYF.

In this sample, this clone turned up a few times. Here the CDR3 DNA reads TGTGCCAGCAGCGTAGGAGATCAGCCCCAGCATTTT. Translation: CASSVGDQPQHF. V gene TRBV5-6 combines with J gene TRBJ1-5, with D unclear. Trimming left V 4 bases short and J 5 bases short, with 7 bases between. CDR1 and CDR2 from the germline V gene are SGHDT and YYEEEE. The CDR3 is made up of 12 amino acids.

In this sample, this clone turned up many times. This rearrangement joins TRBV7-8 to TRBJ2-7; maybe TRBD1 (5 bases). Per germline, CDR1 SGHVS and CDR2 FQNEAQ. The CDR3 extends over 13 amino acids. V was clipped by 0 bases and J by 5 bases, with 8 bases between them. The CDR3 region is CASSLARADEQYF. The CDR3 DNA is TGTGCCAGCAGCTTAGCCAGGGCAGACGAGCAGTACTTC.

This clone has only one observation. The gene calls are TRBV11-2 and TRBJ2-3, with 11 nucleotides matching TRBD1. Germline V gene lookup returns CDR1 SGHAT and CDR2 FQNNGV. The CDR3 runs to 15 residues. Unmatched junction bases numbered 5, after V lost 5 bases and J lost 4 bases. The CDR3 DNA is TGTGCCAGCAGCCGGACAGGGGGCAGATCAGATACGCAGTATTTT. Translated, it gives CASSRTGGRSDTQYF.

The rearrangement joins TRBV5-6 to TRBJ2-1; D is unclear. This CDR3 has 14 residues. The V and J ends lost 2 bases and 8 bases respectively, with 14 bases between them. Germline CDR1 is SGHDT and CDR2 is YYEEEE. The CDR3 loop reads CASSFGLRGHEQFF. The CDR3 nucleotides are TGTGCCAGCAGCTTCGGCCTAAGAGGCCATGAGCAGTTCTTC.

The chain uses TRBV5-6 and TRBJ1-2, with 8 nucleotides matching TRBD1. The CDR3 runs to 14 residues. Trimming at V came to 7 bases and at J to 4 bases, leaving 9 bases not matched to a gene. The germline V gene has CDR1 SGHDT and CDR2 YYEEEE. The CDR3 DNA reads as TGTGCCAGCCGCAAGACAGGGGCCGGCTATGGCTACACCTTC. Translating it yields CASRKTGAGYGYTF.

The V gene is TRBV28, the J gene TRBJ1-2, with D tentatively TRBD1 (6 bases). The V and J ends lost 4 bases and 8 bases respectively, with 17 bases between them. Germline V gene data show CDR1 as MDHEN and CDR2 as SYDVKM. This CDR3 contains 14 residues. CDR3 bases: TGTGCCAGCAGTTCCGCTGAGGGGGGGTTCGGCTACACCTTC. As protein: CASSSAEGGFGYTF.

This sequence joins TRBV9 and TRBJ2-1, with a possible D match to TRBD2 (5 bases). In germline, CDR1 is SGDLS, CDR2 YYNGEE. Trimming cost V 4 bases and J 4 bases, with 15 bases left between them. This CDR3 is 15 amino acids long. The CDR3 bases are TGTGCCAGCAGCCCCCCCCCTGGGGAGTACAATGAGCAGTTCTTC. Amino acid sequence: CASSPPPGEYNEQFF.

V and J are TRBV25-1 and TRBJ1-4; D is undetermined. Looked up from germline, CDR1 is MGHDK and CDR2 is SYGVNS. This CDR3 spans 13 amino acids. V dropped 2 bases and J dropped 7 bases, with 8 bases sitting between them. The CDR3 coding sequence is TGTGCCAGCAGTGAACAGTCCCGTGAAAAACTGTTTTTT. Amino acid sequence: CASSEQSREKLFF.